These 12 T cell receptor beta chains share one sample of origin, sequenced in a study of identical twins. TCRdb fed the 5' RACE reads into MiXCR, producing one record per CDR3 protein. The sample has 540,000 or so distinct CDR3 sequences, 20% to 25% seen once; the top ten hold 0.45% to 0.5%. A further study also used this sample, focusing on yellow fever vaccine responses in identical twins.

Input material: CD4+ T cells sorted from blood. These TCRs come from a woman between 18 and 30 years old in good health.

This clonotype occurred a few times. This chain connects TRBV7-2 to TRBJ2-1; D is undetermined. V lost 3 bases, J lost 7 bases, and 7 bases lay in between. Germline values: CDR1 SGHTA, CDR2 FQGNSA. The CDR3 loop spans 12 amino acids. The CDR3 sequence is CASSFLPNEQFF. Here the CDR3 DNA reads TGTGCCAGCAGCTTTCTCCCTAATGAGCAGTTCTTC.

This sequence joins TRBV24-1 and TRBJ2-1, with 9 bases fitting TRBD1. There are 14 residues in the CDR3. Trimming took 9 bases from V and 11 from J; bases not matched to a gene: 13. Germline CDR1 KGHDR, CDR2 SFDVKD. CDR3 bases: TGTGCCACCTCCAAATCCGGGACAGGGTTTCAGCAGTTCTTC. Translated: CATSKSGTGFQQFF.

This clonotype was seen only a few times. The gene calls are TRBV24-1 and TRBJ1-1; no reliable D call. The CDR3 covers 15 residues. Germline CDR1 KGHDR, CDR2 SFDVKD. The ends were cut back, 3 bases at V and 4 bases at J, with 14 bases in the middle. The CDR3 is CATSDPKGSGTEAFF. The CDR3 coding sequence is TGTGCCACCAGTGATCCTAAAGGTTCGGGCACTGAAGCTTTCTTT.

This clonotype showed up just a few times. The rearrangement uses TRBV24-1 and TRBJ2-1, with D possibly TRBD2 on 5 matching bases. Per the germline V gene, CDR1 is KGHDR and CDR2 is SFDVKD. V lost 0 bases and J lost 12, with 14 bases in between. The CDR3 spans 14 residues. CDR3 region: CATSDLAAAGVQFF. DNA for the CDR3: TGTGCCACCAGTGATTTGGCGGCTGCCGGGGTGCAGTTCTTC.

This clonotype was observed a few times. The chain combines TRBV3-1 with TRBJ1-4, with D unclear. With 1 base removed from V and 3 bases from J, the gap between germline ends came to 9 bases. Germline V CDR1 and CDR2: LGHDT, YNNKEL (reference sequence). The CDR3 loop spans 15 amino acids. The CDR3 is CASSQAGPANEKLFF. DNA of the CDR3: TGTGCCAGCAGCCAAGCAGGTCCGGCTAATGAAAAACTGTTTTTT.

This clonotype has a handful of counts. The rearrangement links TRBV14 to TRBJ2-5; no clear D gene. Per the germline V gene, CDR1 is SGHDN and CDR2 is FVKESK. This CDR3 is built from 14 residues. The V and J ends lost 2 bases and 2 bases respectively, with 9 bases between them. DNA of the CDR3: TGTGCCAGCAGCCAAAGGATAGTTCAAGAGACCCAGTACTTC. Its protein product is CASSQRIVQETQYF.

The chain couples TRBV3-1 to TRBJ2-2; TRBD1 matches at 10 bases. V dropped 1 base and J dropped 11; count of bases not matched to a gene: 4. Germline V gives CDR1 LGHDT, CDR2 YNNKEL (reference sequence). The length of the CDR3 is 14 residues. This CDR3 reads CASSQVVTGGELFF. The CDR3 DNA reads TGTGCCAGCAGCCAAGTCGTGACAGGGGGCGAGCTGTTTTTT.

This clonotype showed up just a few times. This chain's CDR3 is CERWMDQPQHF. The CDR3 DNA follows: TGCGAACGATGGATGGATCAGCCCCAGCATTTT. The chain combines TRBV29-1 with TRBJ1-5, with D uncertain. CDR3 size: 11 residues. From germline, CDR1 is SQVTM and CDR2 ANQGSEA.

V usage is TRBV25-1 and J usage is TRBJ2-1; 11 bases are shared with TRBD2. Germline V gene sequence: CDR1 MGHDK, CDR2 SYGVNS. The CDR3 has 16 residues. The trim removed 1 base at V and 4 bases at J, leaving 3 bases unmatched. The CDR3 sequence is CASSELGTSGYNEQFF. As DNA, the CDR3 is TGTGCCAGCAGTGAATTGGGGACTAGCGGTTACAATGAGCAGTTCTTC.

This clonotype was observed a few times. This chain connects TRBV24-1 to TRBJ2-1; D possibly corresponds to TRBD2 (7 bases). The CDR3 runs to 16 residues. Deletions cut 4 bases from V and 3 bases from J, with 15 bases between. Germline loops: CDR1 KGHDR, CDR2 SFDVKD. In DNA form, the CDR3 reads TGTGCCACCAGTGACCGGGGGCGGGGGAACTACAATGAGCAGTTCTTC. Its translation is CATSDRGRGNYNEQFF.

The chain couples TRBV7-2 to TRBJ2-1; 7 nucleotides match TRBD2. CDR1 SGHTA and CDR2 FQGNSA come from the germline V gene. This CDR3 contains 16 residues. Unmatched junction bases numbered 4, after V lost 1 base and J lost 1 base. The CDR3 DNA sequence: TGTGCCAGCAGCTTAGTTGCGGGAGATTCCTACAATGAGCAGTTCTTC. Translated, it gives CASSLVAGDSYNEQFF.

This clonotype was detected a few times. This chain connects TRBV5-6 to TRBJ2-7, with 12 bases identical to TRBD2. CDR3 length: 17 residues. CDR1 is SGHDT and CDR2 is YYEEEE in the germline V gene. The trim removed 3 bases at V and 5 bases at J, leaving 12 bases unmatched. The CDR3 sequence: CASSSLTGLAGRNEQYF. CDR3 coding DNA: TGTGCCAGCAGCTCCCTAACTGGACTAGCGGGAAGGAACGAGCAGTACTTC.